Listed here is a single T cell receptor beta chain. Its antigen is not identified. Germline V lookup: CDR1 SEHNR, CDR2 FQNEAQ (reference sequence). V lost 2 bases, J lost 7 bases, and 8 bases lay in between. The CDR3 contains 13 residues. The data derive from a study of T cell repertoires in cytomegalovirus infection. Study background: Both CMV infection and a matching HLA type were indicated by public TCR beta signatures.

Study results and limitations: Individuals carrying CMV plus the relevant HLA were identified by cumulative frequency of public TCR beta families. The ex vivo response was dominated by HLA-C-restricted CMV-specific TCR beta clonotypes.

TCRdb re-analysed the reads in MiXCR, keeping a single row per CDR3 protein. The sample includes around 240,000 distinct CDR3 sequences, 22% of them seen just once. The chain recombines TRBV7-9 with TRBJ2-2, with D possibly being TRBD2 (5 bases). Source material: CD8+ T cells from PBMCs. The TCR sequence derives from a human donor in good health (CMV status not recorded). Some clones in this sample may be carry-over from other donors' samples. CDR3 protein: CASSLSGSGELFF. The CDR3 DNA sequence: TGTGCCAGCAGCTTATCGGGGAGCGGGGAGCTGTTTTTT.